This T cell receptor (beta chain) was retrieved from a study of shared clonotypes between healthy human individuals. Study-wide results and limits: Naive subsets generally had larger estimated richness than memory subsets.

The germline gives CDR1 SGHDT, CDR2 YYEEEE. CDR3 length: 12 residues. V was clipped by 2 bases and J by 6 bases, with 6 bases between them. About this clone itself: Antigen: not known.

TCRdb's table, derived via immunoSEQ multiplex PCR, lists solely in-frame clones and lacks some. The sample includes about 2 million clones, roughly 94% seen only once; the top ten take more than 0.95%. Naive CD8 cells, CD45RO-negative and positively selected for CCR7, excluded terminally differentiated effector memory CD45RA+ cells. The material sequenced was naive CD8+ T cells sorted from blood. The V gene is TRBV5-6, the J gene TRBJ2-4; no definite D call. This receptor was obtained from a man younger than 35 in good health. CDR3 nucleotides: TGTGCCAGCAGCTTCTCGACAAACATTCAGTACTTC. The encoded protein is CASSFSTNIQYF.